Here is one T cell receptor (beta chain) with its context. The antigen is undetermined. These data belong to a study of STAT5B mutations in CD4+ large granular lymphocyte leukemia. Method: immunoSEQ multiplex PCR; TCRdb's copy keeps in-frame clones and lacks some. The table shows under 40,000 clones, with approximately 72% occurring only once. Study-wide results and limits: Without putative leukemic clones, patient CD4-sorted repertoires remained more clonal than healthy CD4+ repertoires. Compared with healthy controls (2/35), patient top clones favored TRBV06 (8/27).

This CDR3 spans 14 amino acids. Germline lookup yields CDR1 SQVTM and CDR2 ANQGSEA. The junction had 10 bases not matched to a gene; V was cut back by 6 bases and J by 3 bases. The sequenced sample consisted of CD4+ T cells from blood buffy coats. The chain is built from TRBV29-1 and TRBJ2-5; 7 nucleotides align to TRBD2. The sequence was collected from a human donor in good health. This CDR3 is CSVRPLALKETQYF. The CDR3 DNA reads TGCAGCGTGCGACCACTAGCGTTGAAAGAGACCCAGTACTTC.